The sequence of this TCR beta chain was determined in a study of human T cells and chemical hapten exposure. Losses at the gene ends were 6 bases for V and 5 bases for J; bases not matched to a gene: 7. The CDR3 loop spans 14 amino acids. Germline V CDR1 and CDR2: DFQATT, SNEGSKA (reference sequence). This clonotype has ten or more counts. Each CDR3 protein is one row after TCRdb ran MiXCR on the RACE reads. The sample holds fewer than 500,000 distinct CDR3 sequences; about 4.8% are singletons and the top ten take approximately 2.1%. Time point given: patch test 1, 2 weeks after DPC sensitization. Treatment of the sample: therapeutic diphenylcyclopropenone sensitization with weekly scalp DPC.

This sample comprised whole blood, obtained in connection with sensitization to the hapten diphenylcyclopropenone (DPC). The rearrangement joins TRBV20-1 to TRBJ2-3, with TRBD1 matching over 11 bases. This TCR was sampled from a woman aged 45-59 years with alopecia areata. Some clones in this sample may be carry-over from other donors' samples. CDR3: CSAWDRGVLDTQYF. DNA for the CDR3: TGCAGTGCCTGGGACAGGGGGGTTCTAGATACGCAGTATTTT.